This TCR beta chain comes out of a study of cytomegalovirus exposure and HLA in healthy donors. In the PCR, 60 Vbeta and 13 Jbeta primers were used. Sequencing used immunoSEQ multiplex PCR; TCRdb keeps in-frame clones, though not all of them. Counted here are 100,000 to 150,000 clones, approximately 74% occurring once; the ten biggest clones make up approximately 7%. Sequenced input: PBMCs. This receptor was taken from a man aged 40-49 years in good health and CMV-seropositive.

The CDR3 here is CATSVRGYEQYF. Written as DNA, the CDR3 is TGTGCCACCAGCGTGCGGGGGTACGAGCAGTACTTC. The chain carries TRBV15 and TRBJ2-7; 7 bases align to TRBD2. V was pared by 5 bases and J by 4 bases, with 2 bases of the junction left unmatched. Germline V gene data show CDR1 as LNHNV and CDR2 as YYDKDF (reference sequence). The CDR3 runs 12 residues.